What follows are 29 T cell receptor beta chains derived from one specimen sequenced in a study of T cell responses to AZD1222 COVID-19 vaccine. This table comes from immunoSEQ multiplex PCR, and its TCRdb copy is limited to in-frame clones, with some not included. The table records some 150,000 clones, around 90% of them present only once. Source: peripheral blood, taken 28 days after the second AZD1222 dose. All receptors come from an adult who received the AZD1222 COVID-19 vaccine.

The chain recombines TRBV7-9 with TRBJ1-4, with D possibly matching TRBD1 (5 bases). Germline CDR1 SEHNR, CDR2 FQNEAQ (reference sequence). The CDR3 is made up of 16 amino acids. The ends were cut back, 5 bases at V and 0 bases at J, with 13 bases in the middle. CDR3 DNA sequence: TGTGCCAGCAGCCAGAGTTTGGGGGCAACTAATGAAAAACTGTTTTTT. It translates to CASSQSLGATNEKLFF. Supplemented by reference TRBV7-9 and TRBJ1-4, the full variable domain reads DTGVSQNPRHKITKRGQNVTFRCDPISEHNRLYWYRQTLGQGPEFLTYFQNEAQLEKSRLLSDRFSAERPKGSFSTLEIQRTEQGDSAMYLCASSQSLGATNEKLFFGSGTQLSVL.

This sequence joins TRBV29-1 and TRBJ2-7; TRBD1 agrees at 10 bases. V lost 4 bases and J lost 3; bases outside the gene matches: 6. The CDR3 covers 14 residues. Germline CDR1 SQVTM, CDR2 ANQGSEA. CDR3 DNA sequence: TGCAGCGTTGGACAGGGGGCCCGGTACTACGAGCAGTACTTC. Translating it yields CSVGQGARYYEQYF.

The gene calls are TRBV27 and TRBJ1-6, with D perhaps TRBD1 (6 bases). The CDR3 runs 16 residues. The V and J ends lost 5 bases and 7 bases respectively, with 18 bases between them. The germline V gene has CDR1 MNHEY and CDR2 SMNVEV (reference sequence). CDR3: CASSPLQGGVNSPLHF. CDR3 DNA sequence: TGTGCCAGCAGTCCGCTACAGGGAGGAGTGAATTCACCCCTCCACTTT.

The chain links TRBV5-1 to TRBJ1-1; no firm D call. Germline V gene sequence: CDR1 SGHRS, CDR2 YFSETQ. Trimming pared 4 bases from V and 0 bases from J, leaving 10 bases between. The CDR3 loop spans 14 amino acids. In DNA, the CDR3 is TGCGCCAGCAGCGAACAAGTTATGAACACTGAAGCTTTCTTT. The encoded protein is CASSEQVMNTEAFF. The variable domain in full, completed from reference TRBV5-1 and TRBJ1-1, reads KAGVTQTPRYLIKTRGQQVTLSCSPISGHRSVSWYQQTPGQGLQFLFEYFSETQRNKGNFPGRFSGRQFSNSRSEMNVSTLELGDSALYLCASSEQVMNTEAFFGQGTRLTVV.

The chain joins TRBV6-5 to TRBJ2-2; unclear D gene. The CDR3 has 15 residues. The V and J ends lost 3 bases and 2 bases respectively, with 10 bases between them. Germline V lookup: CDR1 MNHEY, CDR2 SVGAGI. The CDR3 sequence: CASSYVTANTGELFF. CDR3 in DNA: TGTGCCAGCAGTTATGTTACAGCCAACACCGGGGAGCTGTTTTTT.

CDR3 protein: CASSDREVGYGYTF. The CDR3 DNA follows: TGTGCCAGCAGTGACAGGGAGGTTGGCTATGGCTACACCTTC. This chain connects TRBV28 to TRBJ1-2; 7 nucleotides line up with TRBD1. The J segment lost 4 bases and the V segment lost 5 bases, leaving 7 bases of the junction unmatched. The CDR3 covers 14 residues. The germline CDR1 and CDR2 sequences are MDHEN and SYDVKM.

This clone was seen repeatedly, ten times or more. CDR3 in amino acids: CASSPRDRVYTYEQYF. The CDR3 DNA is TGTGCCAGCTCACCGAGAGACAGGGTTTACACCTACGAGCAGTACTTC. V and J are TRBV18 and TRBJ2-7; 7 nucleotides agree with TRBD1. Germline CDR1 is KGHSH and CDR2 is LQKENI. V lost 3 bases, J lost 2 bases, and 10 bases stayed unmatched. This CDR3 is built from 16 residues.

The chain combines TRBV28 with TRBJ2-2; D perhaps matches TRBD2 (6 bases). Germline-derived CDR1 and CDR2 are MDHEN and SYDVKM. V lost 2 bases and J 8 bases, leaving 18 bases between the germline ends. The CDR3 loop spans 16 amino acids. CDR3 in DNA: TGTGCCAGCAGTTTAGCAGGGAGGCCTAGAACTGGGGAGCTGTTTTTT. Translating it yields CASSLAGRPRTGELFF.

This clone occurred many times. The rearrangement joins TRBV27 to TRBJ1-4; 8 bases map to TRBD1. V lost 5 bases and J lost 0; bases outside the gene matches: 8. Germline V gene sequence: CDR1 MNHEY, CDR2 SMNVEV (reference sequence). This CDR3 comprises 17 residues. Written as DNA, the CDR3 is TGTGCCAGCAGTCCCGGGACAGGTTGGGCAACTAATGAAAAACTGTTTTTT. It encodes CASSPGTGWATNEKLFF.

With respect to this clone: The junction shows a germline mismatch at one end, possibly a read error. CDR3 coding DNA: TGCGCCAGCAGCCCATCCCCCAACTTCTACGAACAGTACTTC. Translation gives CASSPSPNFYEQYF. The V gene is TRBV4-3, the J gene TRBJ2-7, with no clear D. The CDR3 is made up of 14 amino acids. Germline V CDR1 and CDR2: LGHNA, YSLEER.

The chain uses TRBV18 and TRBJ2-3, with D hard to call. The CDR3 loop spans 12 amino acids. Trimming shortened V by 5 bases and J by 9 bases, and 12 bases separated the two germline ends. Germline CDR1 reads KGHSH; CDR2 reads LQKENI. In nucleotides, the CDR3 is TGTGCCAGCTCAACACAAATTCGGACGCAGTATTTT. Amino acid sequence: CASSTQIRTQYF.

The V call is TRBV13, the J call TRBJ2-1, with 8 bases lining up with TRBD2. With V trimmed by 1 base and J by 1 base, 0 bases remained unmatched. Germline V CDR1 and CDR2: PRHDT, FYEKMQ (reference sequence). This CDR3 is built from 15 residues. CDR3 protein: CASSLAGGSYNEQFF. DNA for the CDR3: TGTGCCAGCAGCTTAGCGGGAGGGTCCTACAATGAGCAGTTCTTC.

V usage is TRBV7-3 and J usage is TRBJ2-3; D is undetermined. Trimming stripped 2 bases from V and 4 bases from J, with 13 bases between. The CDR3 loop spans 15 amino acids. From germline, CDR1 is SGHTA and CDR2 FQGTGA. The CDR3 DNA sequence: TGTGCCAGCAGCTTAGGGGTCGACCTCCCAGATACGCAGTATTTT. Its translation: CASSLGVDLPDTQYF.

This chain uses TRBV7-2 with TRBJ1-4, with D tentatively TRBD1 (5 bases). This CDR3 has 13 residues. Germline V gene data show CDR1 as SGHTA and CDR2 as FQGNSA. V was cut by 2 bases and J by 8 bases, with 9 bases left in between. CDR3 in DNA: TGTGCCAGCAGCTTACAGGGTCGCGAAAAACTGTTTTTT. Translating gives CASSLQGREKLFF.

This sequence joins TRBV28 and TRBJ1-1, with 10 bases that match TRBD1. Germline values: CDR1 MDHEN, CDR2 SYDVKM. The CDR3 runs to 15 residues. J was trimmed by 5 bases and V by 2 bases; bases with no gene match: 5. DNA of the CDR3: TGTGCCAGCAGTTTAGAGACAGGGGGCGCGACTGAAGCTTTCTTT. Protein: CASSLETGGATEAFF.

This chain joins TRBV5-1 and TRBJ2-1, with 10 bases lining up with TRBD2. J lost 10 bases, V lost 2 bases, and 9 bases had no gene match. This CDR3 is 15 amino acids long. CDR1 and CDR2 from the germline V gene are SGHRS and YFSETQ. CDR3: CASSLRVAGGIEQFF. CDR3 sequence (DNA): TGCGCCAGCAGCTTAAGGGTAGCGGGAGGCATCGAGCAGTTCTTC.

V and J are TRBV19 and TRBJ1-1; TRBD1 aligns across 8 bases. The J segment lost 3 bases and the V segment lost 2 bases, leaving 14 bases of the junction unmatched. The germline gives CDR1 LNHDA, CDR2 SQIVND (reference sequence). The CDR3 runs to 18 residues. This CDR3 reads CASSIPRQGLGIDTEAFF. CDR3 DNA sequence: TGTGCCAGTAGTATACCGAGACAGGGGTTGGGTATAGACACTGAAGCTTTCTTT.

V and J are TRBV19 and TRBJ2-2; D gene ambiguous. CDR1 and CDR2 (germline): LNHDA, SQIVND (reference sequence). Trimming took off 5 bases at V and 5 bases at J, with 15 bases between the two ends. The CDR3 runs to 15 residues. The CDR3 region is CASSVLSSETGELFF. CDR3 coding DNA: TGTGCCAGTAGTGTACTAAGTTCGGAGACCGGGGAGCTGTTTTTT.

The chain has TRBV7-3 and TRBJ2-5, with TRBD1 as a possible D gene (5 bases). Per germline, CDR1 SGHTA and CDR2 FQGTGA. V shed 4 bases and J shed 5 bases, with 11 bases lying between them. The CDR3 covers 13 residues. CDR3 amino acids: CASSSFGAETQYF. The CDR3 coding sequence is TGTGCCAGCAGCTCCTTTGGGGCCGAGACCCAGTACTTC.

V is TRBV27 and J is TRBJ2-3; the match to TRBD2 covers 8 bases. Losses at the gene ends were 3 bases for V and 2 bases for J; bases not matched to a gene: 7. Per the germline V gene, CDR1 is MNHEY and CDR2 is SMNVEV (reference sequence). The CDR3 is 16 amino acids. This CDR3 is CASSFVAGGYTDTQYF. As DNA, the CDR3 is TGTGCCAGCAGTTTCGTCGCGGGAGGATACACAGATACGCAGTATTTT.

V usage is TRBV5-1 and J usage is TRBJ1-1, with D possibly being TRBD1 (5 bases). From germline, CDR1 is SGHRS and CDR2 YFSETQ. Trimming took off 0 bases at V and 5 bases at J, with 29 bases between the two ends. There are 20 residues in the CDR3. CDR3 coding DNA: TGCGCCAGCAGCTTGGCGACGACCGGGACCGCTAGCGTATTTCGAACTGAAGCTTTCTTT. Protein product: CASSLATTGTASVFRTEAFF.

The rearrangement links TRBV11-2 to TRBJ1-2; tentatively, D is TRBD1 (6 bases). Looked up from germline, CDR1 is SGHAT and CDR2 is FQNNGV. The V end lost 5 bases, the J end lost 4 bases, and 17 bases lay between the germline ends. The CDR3 is made up of 15 amino acids. CDR3 sequence reads: CASSPDSERGYGYTF. CDR3 in DNA: TGTGCCAGCAGCCCGGACAGCGAGAGAGGCTATGGCTACACCTTC. The variable domain in full, with the rest retrieved from reference TRBV11-2 and TRBJ1-2, is EAGVAQSPRYKIIEKRQSVAFWCNPISGHATLYWYQQILGQGPKLLIQFQNNGVVDDSQLPKDRFSAERLKGVDSTLKIQPAKLEDSAVYLCASSPDSERGYGYTFGSGTRLTVV.

V and J are TRBV18 and TRBJ1-4; a weak D match, TRBD1 (5 bases). Trimming removed 4 bases from V and 3 bases from J, with 15 bases in between. Germline V gene lookup returns CDR1 KGHSH and CDR2 LQKENI. The CDR3 is made up of 16 amino acids. CDR3 nucleotides: TGTGCCAGCTCACTAACGTCCGGGACCCCTAATGAAAAACTGTTTTTT. Protein sequence: CASSLTSGTPNEKLFF.

The V call is TRBV28, the J call TRBJ2-1; tentative D call: TRBD2 (6 bases). CDR1 is MDHEN and CDR2 is SYDVKM in the germline V gene. This CDR3 has 16 residues. Trimming stripped 1 base from V and 3 bases from J, with 13 bases between. This chain's CDR3 is CASSLSGRDSYNEQFF. The DNA for the CDR3 is TGTGCCAGCAGTTTATCGGGGCGGGATAGCTACAATGAGCAGTTCTTC.

The chain recombines TRBV9 with TRBJ1-1; D is perhaps TRBD1 (6 bases). The germline gives CDR1 SGDLS, CDR2 YYNGEE. The CDR3 sequence is 16 residues long. With 3 bases removed from V and 0 bases from J, the gap between germline ends came to 15 bases. CDR3 sequence (DNA): TGTGCCAGCAGCGAATCCGGGGGGGCGATGAACACTGAAGCTTTCTTT. The encoded protein is CASSESGGAMNTEAFF.

The CDR3 nucleotides are TGTGCCAGCAGCTTAGGTATAGCTAACTATGGCTACACCTTC. This encodes CASSLGIANYGYTF. The chain joins TRBV7-2 to TRBJ1-2; D not certain. CDR1 SGHTA and CDR2 FQGNSA come from the germline V gene. The CDR3 has 14 residues. V was trimmed by 1 base and J by 0 bases, leaving 6 bases between them.

The gene calls are TRBV28 and TRBJ2-1, with TRBD2 matching over 7 bases. CDR1 is MDHEN, CDR2 SYDVKM, per germline. The J segment lost 6 bases and the V segment lost 2 bases, leaving 4 bases of the junction unmatched. The CDR3 loop spans 14 amino acids. In nucleotides, the CDR3 is TGTGCCAGCAGTTTAGCGGGAGTAGGCAATGAGCAGTTCTTC. Its translation: CASSLAGVGNEQFF.

The rearrangement uses TRBV11-3 and TRBJ2-5, with D perhaps being TRBD1 or TRBD2 (5 bases each). Germline V gene sequence: CDR1 SGHNT, CDR2 YENEEA. The CDR3 is 16 amino acids. V was trimmed by 3 bases and J by 2 bases, leaving 16 bases between them. The CDR3 DNA is TGTGCCAGCAGCTTGGGAGTAGGGGCTCTGCAAGAGACCCAGTACTTC. Translated: CASSLGVGALQETQYF.

CDR3 DNA sequence: TGTGCCAGCAGGTTGACAGGGGAGTATTCACCCCTCCACTTT. As protein: CASRLTGEYSPLHF. The J gene is TRBJ1-6, the V gene TRBV6-5, with 8 bases lining up with TRBD1. The ends lost 6 bases at V and 8 bases at J; junction bases unmatched: 6. This CDR3 comprises 14 residues. Germline assignment: CDR1 MNHEY and CDR2 SVGAGI.